Each of the 13 T cell receptor beta chains below was sequenced from the same sample in a study of blood T cell repertoires in COVID-19. Generated by immunoSEQ multiplex PCR, the TCRdb table keeps only in-frame clones and is missing some. The sample yields tens of thousands of clones, approximately 86% seen once. Sample: peripheral blood. Every receptor here comes from a woman older than 75 with active or convalescent COVID-19.

The chain couples TRBV14 to TRBJ2-3; TRBD2 might be the D (7 bases). With 0 bases removed from V and 4 bases from J, the gap between germline ends came to 20 bases. The length of the CDR3 is 18 residues. CDR1 SGHDN and CDR2 FVKESK come from the germline V gene. The CDR3 reads CASSQDSPGGAEADTQYF. CDR3 nucleotide sequence: TGTGCCAGCAGCCAAGATTCCCCTGGGGGGGCAGAAGCAGATACGCAGTATTTT. The full variable domain, completed using reference TRBV14 and TRBJ2-3, is EAGVTQFPSHSVIEKGQTVTLRCDPISGHDNLYWYRRVMGKEIKFLLHFVKESKQDESGMPNNRFLAERTGGTYSTLKVQPAELEDSGVYFCASSQDSPGGAEADTQYFGPGTRLTVL.

This chain uses TRBV29-1 with TRBJ1-2, with TRBD1 matching 9 bases. Germline V gives CDR1 SQVTM, CDR2 ANQGSEA. V lost 4 bases, J lost 6 bases, and 3 bases stayed unmatched. This CDR3 is 12 amino acids long. The CDR3 DNA reads as TGCAGCGTTGGCCGGGACAGGGATGGCTACACCTTC. As protein: CSVGRDRDGYTF.

The V call is TRBV5-1, the J call TRBJ2-2; 7 bases map to TRBD1. This CDR3 contains 14 residues. The V and J ends lost 4 bases and 5 bases, in that order; junction bases with no gene match: 5. The germline V gene has CDR1 SGHRS and CDR2 YFSETQ. CDR3 sequence (DNA): TGCGCCAGCAGCCCGGGGACAGAGACCGGGGAGCTGTTTTTT. This gives the protein CASSPGTETGELFF.

The V gene is TRBV6-2 or TRBV6-3, the J gene TRBJ2-3; 14 nucleotides agree with TRBD2. Germline CDR1 is MNHEY and CDR2 is SVGEGT. V gave up 6 bases and J gave up 3 bases; unmatched junction bases: 5. This CDR3 is 16 amino acids long. Here the CDR3 DNA reads TGTGCCAGCAGCCCGGGACTAGCGGGGGTTACAGATACGCAGTATTTT. Its translation: CASSPGLAGVTDTQYF.

This clone appeared once. V is TRBV7-9 and J is TRBJ2-3; 8 nucleotides match TRBD2. The length of the CDR3 is 13 residues. Unmatched junction bases numbered 6, after V lost 8 bases and J lost 5 bases. Germline V gives CDR1 SEHNR, CDR2 FQNEAQ (reference sequence). This CDR3 reads CASSRGAVDTQYF. The CDR3 DNA follows: TGTGCCAGCTCGCGGGGGGCGGTAGATACGCAGTATTTT.

V gene TRBV6-2 or TRBV6-3 combines with J gene TRBJ2-1, with 9 bases matching TRBD2. Germline values: CDR1 MNHEY, CDR2 SVGEGT. The CDR3 has 16 amino acids. Trimming removed 5 bases from V and 5 bases from J; junction bases left unmatched: 10. The CDR3 spells CASSHQSGGGDNEQFF. The DNA for the CDR3 is TGTGCCAGCAGTCACCAGAGTGGCGGGGGGGACAATGAGCAGTTCTTC.

CDR3 sequence reads: CASSFLAGEQFF. The CDR3 nucleotides read TGTGCCAGCAGTTTTTTAGCGGGTGAGCAGTTCTTC. The rearrangement joins TRBV27 to TRBJ2-1; 7 positions agree with TRBD2. This CDR3 spans 12 amino acids. V shed 3 bases and J 9 bases; nucleotides not matched to a gene: 2. Germline loops: CDR1 MNHEY, CDR2 SMNVEV (reference sequence).

This chain links TRBV30 with TRBJ1-2; TRBD1 matches 9 bases. The CDR3 contains 15 residues. Trimming cost V 0 bases and J 6 bases; bases outside gene matches: 8. The germline gives CDR1 GTSNPN, CDR2 SVGIG (reference sequence). CDR3 amino acids: CAWSVRGQGIHGYTF. The CDR3 nucleotides read TGTGCCTGGAGTGTACGGGGACAGGGAATCCATGGCTACACCTTC.

The chain links TRBV7-9 to TRBJ2-7, with D tentatively TRBD1 (5 bases). Trimming removed 8 bases from V and 7 bases from J, with 21 bases in between. Germline CDR1 reads SEHNR; CDR2 reads FQNEAQ (reference sequence). The CDR3 runs 14 residues. As DNA, the CDR3 is TGTGCCAGCTCCGAGGACACGGCTACGATGGAGCAGTACTTC. Translating it yields CASSEDTATMEQYF.

The chain combines TRBV10-1 with TRBJ2-3; D is undetermined. Trimming pared 2 bases from V and 6 bases from J, leaving 9 bases between. Germline CDR1 WNHNN, CDR2 SYGVQD (reference sequence). There are 13 residues in the CDR3. Written as DNA, the CDR3 is TGCGCCAGCAGTGAGCCTTTCCGGGATACGCAGTATTTT. Protein sequence: CASSEPFRDTQYF.

The rearrangement uses TRBV5-1 and TRBJ1-2; D is unclear. Per germline, CDR1 SGHRS and CDR2 YFSETQ. The CDR3 length is 13 residues. Trimming took off 1 base at V and 3 bases at J, with 7 bases between the two ends. CDR3: CASSLSQYYGYTF. CDR3 DNA sequence: TGCGCCAGCAGCTTGAGTCAGTACTATGGCTACACCTTC. Complete variable domain (other parts from reference TRBV5-1 and TRBJ1-2): KAGVTQTPRYLIKTRGQQVTLSCSPISGHRSVSWYQQTPGQGLQFLFEYFSETQRNKGNFPGRFSGRQFSNSRSEMNVSTLELGDSALYLCASSLSQYYGYTFGSGTRLTVV.

J is TRBJ2-7 and V is TRBV15; D might be TRBD1 (6 bases). The CDR3 has 15 residues. Germline CDR1 and CDR2: LNHNV and YYDKDF (reference sequence). Trimming removed 4 bases at V and 3 bases at J, with 16 bases between. CDR3 DNA sequence: TGTGCCACCAGCACCATCACAACAGGGTTCTACGAGCAGTACTTC. This gives the protein CATSTITTGFYEQYF.

The chain couples TRBV29-1 to TRBJ1-1; TRBD1 matches at 8 bases. The CDR3 runs to 13 residues. Germline V CDR1 and CDR2: SQVTM, ANQGSEA. The ends lost 8 bases at V and 1 base at J; junction bases unmatched: 6. The DNA of the CDR3 is TGCAGCTCCAGGGGGCCGGGGAACACTGAAGCTTTCTTT. This codes for CSSRGPGNTEAFF.